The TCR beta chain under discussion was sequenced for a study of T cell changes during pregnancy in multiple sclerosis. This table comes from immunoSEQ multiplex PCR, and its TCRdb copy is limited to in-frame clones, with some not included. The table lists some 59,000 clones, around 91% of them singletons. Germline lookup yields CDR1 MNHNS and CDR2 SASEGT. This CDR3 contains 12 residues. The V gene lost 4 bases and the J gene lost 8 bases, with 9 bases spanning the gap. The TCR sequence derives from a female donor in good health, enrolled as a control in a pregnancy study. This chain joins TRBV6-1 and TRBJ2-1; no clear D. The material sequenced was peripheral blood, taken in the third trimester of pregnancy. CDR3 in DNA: TGTGCCAGCAGTGTGGCTGTCGATGAGCAGTTCTTC. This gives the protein CASSVAVDEQFF.